This TCR beta chain was captured in a study of chronic HIV infection and antiretroviral therapy (dated by TCRdb to about 2015). Library preparation employed 5' RACE. TCRdb names Illumina MiSeq as the instrument used. In TCRdb, the public reads were trimmed at Q25 with fastp and aligned with MiXCR, with productive beta chains retained. Rows merge per CDR3 protein into single entries with the most common DNA and genes. This sample holds some 38,000 distinct CDR3 sequences; 8.2% were observed only once. 2.5% to 3.5% of the sample belongs to the ten largest clones. The junction carries 17 bases between V and J, which are trimmed by 6 bases and 11 bases respectively. As encoded in the germline V gene, CDR1 is ENHRY while CDR2 is SYGVKD. The CDR3 runs 13 amino acids, cysteine and phenylalanine included. CDR3 DNA is the only sequence kept; it has 39 bases, read in frame from the first base. With respect to this clonotype: No cognate antigen has been identified for it. Base qualities are not provided; no much larger clone lies one nucleotide away.

This receptor was identified in an adult who had HIV and had not received antiretroviral therapy, or was an uninfected healthy control (not recorded which). Material: peripheral blood. The chain is assembled from TRBV10-3 and TRBJ2-1, with the D gene uncertain. The CDR3 amino acid sequence is: CAISDSAGPQQFF. The nucleotides are TGTGCCATCAGCGATTCGGCCGGGCCACAGCAGTTCTTC.